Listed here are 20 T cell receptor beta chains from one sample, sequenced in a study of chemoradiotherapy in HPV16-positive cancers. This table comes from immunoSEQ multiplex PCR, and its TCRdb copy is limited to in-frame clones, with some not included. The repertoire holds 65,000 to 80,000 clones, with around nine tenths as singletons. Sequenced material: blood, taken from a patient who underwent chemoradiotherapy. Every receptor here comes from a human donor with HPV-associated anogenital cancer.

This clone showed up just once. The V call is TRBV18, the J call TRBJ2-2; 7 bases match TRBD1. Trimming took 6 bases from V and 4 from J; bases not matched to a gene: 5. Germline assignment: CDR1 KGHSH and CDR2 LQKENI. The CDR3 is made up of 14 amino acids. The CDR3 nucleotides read TGTGCCAGCTCCCGGGACAGCCTCACCGGGGAGCTGTTTTTT. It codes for CASSRDSLTGELFF.

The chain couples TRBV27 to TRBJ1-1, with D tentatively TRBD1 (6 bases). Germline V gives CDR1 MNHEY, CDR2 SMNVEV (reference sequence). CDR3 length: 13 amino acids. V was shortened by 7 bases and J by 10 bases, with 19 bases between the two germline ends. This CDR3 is CASTPTAGAGAFF. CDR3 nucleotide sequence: TGTGCCAGCACTCCCACTGCGGGGGCTGGAGCTTTCTTT.

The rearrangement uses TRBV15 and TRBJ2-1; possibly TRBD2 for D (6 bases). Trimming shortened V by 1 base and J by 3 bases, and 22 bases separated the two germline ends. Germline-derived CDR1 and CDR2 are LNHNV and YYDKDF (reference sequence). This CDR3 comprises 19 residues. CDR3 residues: CATSRAVGGGTVDYNEQFF. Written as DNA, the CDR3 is TGTGCCACCAGCAGAGCAGTTGGCGGCGGGACTGTGGACTACAATGAGCAGTTCTTC.

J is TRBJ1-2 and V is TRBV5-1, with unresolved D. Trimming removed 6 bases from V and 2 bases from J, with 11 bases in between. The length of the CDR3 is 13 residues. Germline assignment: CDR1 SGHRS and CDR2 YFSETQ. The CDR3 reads CASTLDGNYGYTF. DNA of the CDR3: TGCGCCAGCACCCTGGACGGGAACTATGGCTACACCTTC.

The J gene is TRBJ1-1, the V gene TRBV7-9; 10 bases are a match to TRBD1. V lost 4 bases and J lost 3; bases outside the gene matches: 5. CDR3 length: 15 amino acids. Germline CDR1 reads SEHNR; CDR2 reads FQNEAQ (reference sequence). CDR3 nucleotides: TGTGCCAGCAGCTCCCCGGGACAGGGGTACACTGAAGCTTTCTTT. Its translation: CASSSPGQGYTEAFF.

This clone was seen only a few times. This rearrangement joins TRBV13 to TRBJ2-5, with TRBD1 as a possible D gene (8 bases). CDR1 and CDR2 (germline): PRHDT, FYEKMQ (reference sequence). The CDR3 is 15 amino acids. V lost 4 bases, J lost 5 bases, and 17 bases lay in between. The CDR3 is CASSSRGQGGETQYF. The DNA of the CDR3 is TGTGCCAGCAGCTCACGCGGACAGGGAGGGGAGACCCAGTACTTC.

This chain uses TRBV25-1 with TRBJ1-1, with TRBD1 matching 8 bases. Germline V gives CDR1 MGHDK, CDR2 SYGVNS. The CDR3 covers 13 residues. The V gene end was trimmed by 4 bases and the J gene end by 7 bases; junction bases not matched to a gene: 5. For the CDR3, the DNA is TGTGCCAGCAGTGGGACAGGGATGGGTGAAGCTTTCTTT. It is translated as CASSGTGMGEAFF.

The CDR3 DNA sequence: TGTGCCAGCAGCAAAGCGCTTTCCGGGGAGTTTTTT. Protein product: CASSKALSGEFF. This chain links TRBV21-1 with TRBJ1-4. TRBV21-1 has pseudogene status. The CDR3 has 12 amino acids.

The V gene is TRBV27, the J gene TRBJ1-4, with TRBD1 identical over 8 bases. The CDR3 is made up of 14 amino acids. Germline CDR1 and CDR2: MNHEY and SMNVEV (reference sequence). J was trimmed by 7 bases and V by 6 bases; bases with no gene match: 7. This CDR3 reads CASSNQGAFEKLFF. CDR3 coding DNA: TGTGCCAGCAGCAACCAGGGGGCCTTTGAAAAACTGTTTTTT.

The CDR3 DNA sequence: TGCGCCAGCAGCCCGGACCGGGTAACGAATGAGCAGTTCTTC. It translates to CASSPDRVTNEQFF. The chain uses TRBV10-1 and TRBJ2-1; unclear D gene. The germline V gene encodes CDR1 WNHNN and CDR2 SYGVQD (reference sequence). This CDR3 contains 14 residues. V lost 6 bases and J lost 7, with 16 bases in between.

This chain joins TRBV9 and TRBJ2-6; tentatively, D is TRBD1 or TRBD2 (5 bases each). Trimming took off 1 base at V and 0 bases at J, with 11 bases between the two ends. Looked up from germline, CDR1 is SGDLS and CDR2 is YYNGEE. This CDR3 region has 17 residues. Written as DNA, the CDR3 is TGTGCCAGCAGCGTACCGGGACGGATCTCTGGGGCCAACGTCCTGACTTTC. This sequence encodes CASSVPGRISGANVLTF.

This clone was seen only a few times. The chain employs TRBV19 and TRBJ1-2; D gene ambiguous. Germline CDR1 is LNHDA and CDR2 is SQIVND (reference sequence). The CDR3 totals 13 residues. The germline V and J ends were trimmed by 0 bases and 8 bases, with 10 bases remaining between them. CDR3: CASSIENHQGYTF. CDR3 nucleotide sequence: TGTGCCAGTAGTATAGAGAACCACCAGGGCTACACCTTC.

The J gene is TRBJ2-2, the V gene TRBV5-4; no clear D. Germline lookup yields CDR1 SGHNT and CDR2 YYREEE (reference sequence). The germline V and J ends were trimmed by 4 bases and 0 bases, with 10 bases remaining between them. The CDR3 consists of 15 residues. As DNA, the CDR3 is TGTGCCAGCAGCGCCGGACGACCGAACACCGGGGAGCTGTTTTTT. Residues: CASSAGRPNTGELFF.

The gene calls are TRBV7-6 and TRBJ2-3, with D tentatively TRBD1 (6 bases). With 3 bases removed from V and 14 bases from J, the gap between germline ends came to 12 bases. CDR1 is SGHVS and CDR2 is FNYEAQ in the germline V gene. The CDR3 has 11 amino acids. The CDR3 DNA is TGTGCCAGCAGCTTGGGAGAGGGGGTGTATTTT. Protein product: CASSLGEGVYF.

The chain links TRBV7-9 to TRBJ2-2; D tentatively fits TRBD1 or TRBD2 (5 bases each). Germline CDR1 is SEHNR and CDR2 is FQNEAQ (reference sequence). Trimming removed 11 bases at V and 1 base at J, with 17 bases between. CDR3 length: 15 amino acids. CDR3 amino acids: CAGRFSGGNTGELFF. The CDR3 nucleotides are TGTGCCGGCCGCTTTAGTGGGGGGAACACCGGGGAGCTGTTTTTT.

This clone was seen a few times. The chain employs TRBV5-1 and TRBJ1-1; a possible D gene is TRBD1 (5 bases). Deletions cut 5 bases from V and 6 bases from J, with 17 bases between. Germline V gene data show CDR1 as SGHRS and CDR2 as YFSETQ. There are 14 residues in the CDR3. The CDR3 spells CASRSGAMRSEAFF. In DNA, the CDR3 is TGCGCCAGCAGATCCGGGGCGATGAGATCTGAAGCTTTCTTT.

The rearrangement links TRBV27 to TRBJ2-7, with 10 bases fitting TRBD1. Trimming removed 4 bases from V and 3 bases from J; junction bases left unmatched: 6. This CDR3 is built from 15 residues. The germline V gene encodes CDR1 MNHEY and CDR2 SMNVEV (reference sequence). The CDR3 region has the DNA TGTGCCAGCAGTTGGTCCGGGACAGGGGTCTACGAGCAGTACTTC. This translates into CASSWSGTGVYEQYF.

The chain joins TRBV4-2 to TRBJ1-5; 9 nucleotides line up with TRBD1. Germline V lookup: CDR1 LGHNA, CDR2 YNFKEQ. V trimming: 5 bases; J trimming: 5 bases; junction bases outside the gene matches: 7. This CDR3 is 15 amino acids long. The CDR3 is CASSSGTGRDQPQHF. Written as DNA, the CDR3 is TGTGCCAGCAGCTCCGGGACAGGGCGCGATCAGCCCCAGCATTTT.

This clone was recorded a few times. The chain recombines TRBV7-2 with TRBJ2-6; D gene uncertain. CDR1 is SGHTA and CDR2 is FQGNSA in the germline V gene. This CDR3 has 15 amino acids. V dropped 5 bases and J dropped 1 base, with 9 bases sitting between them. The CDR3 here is CASSPEISGANVLTF. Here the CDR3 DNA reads TGTGCCAGCAGCCCAGAAATATCTGGGGCCAACGTCCTGACTTTC.

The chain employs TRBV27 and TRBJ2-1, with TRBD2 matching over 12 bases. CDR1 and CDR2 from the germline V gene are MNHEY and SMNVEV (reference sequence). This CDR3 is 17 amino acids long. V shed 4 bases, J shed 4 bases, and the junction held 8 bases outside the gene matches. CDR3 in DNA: TGTGCCAGCAGTTCCTCTAGCGGGAGGGCCCCATACAATGAGCAGTTCTTC. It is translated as CASSSSSGRAPYNEQFF.